This TCR beta chain was observed in a study of blood T cell repertoires in COVID-19. Study-level information: Researchers got acute and convalescent COVID-19 samples from the United States, Italy and Spain. Sample material is recorded as cDNA or gDNA derived from T cells, B-cell-depleted T cells, or PBMCs.

Authors' methods: Amplification with reference gene primers provided the estimates of nucleated cell counts. Data came from immunoSEQ multiplex PCR; TCRdb stores just in-frame clones and leaves some out. The DNA gave D and trimming, while V, J and clone size come from that table. Among fewer than 150,000 clones listed, 65% to 80% were seen once. The CDR3 has 13 amino acids. Germline lookup yields CDR1 MDHEN and CDR2 SYDVKM. The germline V and J ends were trimmed by 5 bases and 7 bases, with 12 bases remaining between them. Sequencing used peripheral blood. The clonotype originates from a man in his forties or fifties with acute or convalescent COVID-19. The genes are TRBV28 and TRBJ2-1; D not certain. The CDR3: CASSLGPVNEQFF. The CDR3 coding sequence is TGTGCCAGCAGTCTTGGGCCCGTTAATGAGCAGTTCTTC. The variable domain in full, completed from reference TRBV28 and TRBJ2-1, reads DVKVTQSSRYLVKRTGEKVFLECVQDMDHENMFWYRQDPGLGLRLIYFSYDVKMKEKGDIPEGYSVSREKKERFSLILESASTNQTSMYLCASSLGPVNEQFFGPGTRLTVL.